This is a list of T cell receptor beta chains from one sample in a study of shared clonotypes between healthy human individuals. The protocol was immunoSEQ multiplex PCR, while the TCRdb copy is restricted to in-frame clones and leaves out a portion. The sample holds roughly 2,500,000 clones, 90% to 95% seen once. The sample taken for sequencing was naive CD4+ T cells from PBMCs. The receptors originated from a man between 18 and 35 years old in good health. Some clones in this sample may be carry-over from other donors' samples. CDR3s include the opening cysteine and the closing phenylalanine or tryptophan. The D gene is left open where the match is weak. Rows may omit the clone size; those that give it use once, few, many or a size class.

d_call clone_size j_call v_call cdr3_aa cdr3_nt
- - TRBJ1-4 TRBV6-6 CASTKWSGETEKLFF TGTGCCAGCACCAAGTGGTCAGGGGAAACTGAAAAACTGTTTTTT
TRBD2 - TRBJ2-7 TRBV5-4 CASSSGTSGRSSYEQYF TGTGCCAGCAGCTCCGGGACTAGCGGGAGGAGCTCCTACGAGCAGTACTTC
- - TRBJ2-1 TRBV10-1 CASSESPARNEQFF TGCGCCAGCAGTGAGTCCCCGGCGAGGAATGAGCAGTTCTTC
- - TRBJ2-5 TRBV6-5 CASSRGLGGETQYF TGTGCCAGCAGTCGCGGACTTGGGGGAGAGACCCAGTACTTC
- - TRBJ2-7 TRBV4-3 CASSQAIGLPGSEQYF TGCGCCAGCAGCCAAGCTATAGGATTACCAGGGTCCGAGCAGTACTTC
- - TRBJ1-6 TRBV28 CASITGGSPNSPLHF TGTGCCAGCATAACTGGCGGGTCCCCCAATTCACCCCTCCACTTT
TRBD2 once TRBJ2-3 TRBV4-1 CASSPFGLAADTQYF TGCGCCAGCAGCCCCTTTGGACTAGCCGCCGATACGCAGTATTTT
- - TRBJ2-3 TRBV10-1 CASSPPGSPGTDTQYF TGCGCCAGCAGCCCGCCCGGGTCCCCAGGCACAGATACGCAGTATTTT
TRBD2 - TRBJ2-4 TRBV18 CASSPGLAGGPAKNIQYF TGTGCCAGCTCACCCGGGCTAGCGGGAGGGCCCGCCAAAAACATTCAGTACTTC
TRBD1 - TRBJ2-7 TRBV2 CASSESPGGPLYEQYF TGTGCCAGCAGTGAATCCCCAGGGGGCCCCCTATACGAGCAGTACTTC
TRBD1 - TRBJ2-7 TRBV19 CASSLTDRGLYEQYF TGTGCCAGTAGCCTGACGGACAGGGGACTCTACGAGCAGTACTTC
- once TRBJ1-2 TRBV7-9 CASSPPRTGTYGYTF TGTGCCAGCAGCCCCCCCAGGACGGGTACCTATGGCTACACCTTC
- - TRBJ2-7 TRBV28 CASRPAGGSYEQYF TGTGCCAGCAGACCAGCCGGAGGGTCCTACGAGCAGTACTTC
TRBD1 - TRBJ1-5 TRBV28 CASSLSTGLNQPQHF TGTGCCAGCAGCTTATCGACAGGGCTAAATCAGCCCCAGCATTTT
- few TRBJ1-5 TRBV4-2 CASSPGTGGIVQPQHF TGTGCCAGCAGCCCCGGTACAGGTGGAATCGTCCAGCCCCAGCATTTT
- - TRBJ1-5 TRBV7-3 CASSLSHNQPQHF TGTGCCAGCAGCTTAAGCCATAATCAGCCCCAGCATTTT
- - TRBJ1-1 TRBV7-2 CASSSGRDTEAFF TGTGCCAGCAGCTCCGGCCGAGACACTGAAGCTTTCTTT
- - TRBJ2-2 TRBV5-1 CASSLASRATNTGELFF TGCGCCAGCAGCTTGGCTAGCAGAGCGACCAACACCGGGGAGCTGTTTTTT
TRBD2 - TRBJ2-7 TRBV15 CATSKETSGYSYEQYF TGTGCCACCAGTAAGGAGACTAGCGGCTACTCCTACGAGCAGTACTTC
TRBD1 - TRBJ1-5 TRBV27 CASSSKQGYQPQHF TGTGCCAGCAGTTCCAAACAGGGGTATCAGCCCCAGCATTTT
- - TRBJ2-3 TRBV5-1 CASSFGRTTDTQYF TGCGCCAGCAGCTTTGGCAGGACCACAGATACGCAGTATTTT
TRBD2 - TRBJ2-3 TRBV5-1 CASSLLAGGLTDTQYF TGCGCCAGCAGCCTACTAGCGGGAGGGCTCACAGATACGCAGTATTTT
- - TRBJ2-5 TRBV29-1 CSVLRGGAVETQYF TGCAGCGTCCTTAGGGGGGGAGCAGTGGAGACCCAGTACTTC
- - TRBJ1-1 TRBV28 CASSFGGPGPEAFF TGTGCCAGCAGTTTCGGGGGACCGGGGCCTGAAGCTTTCTTT
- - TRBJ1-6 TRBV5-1 CASSSYSDSINSPLHF TGCGCCAGCAGCTCTTACTCGGACAGCATAAATTCACCCCTCCACTTT
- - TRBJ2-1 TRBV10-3 CAISEDSGIYNEQFF TGTGCCATCAGTGAAGATAGCGGCATATACAATGAGCAGTTCTTC
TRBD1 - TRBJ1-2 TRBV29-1 CSVGQGDIRGYTF TGCAGCGTAGGACAGGGGGATATACGTGGCTACACCTTC
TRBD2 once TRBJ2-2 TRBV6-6 CASRTGGVLTGELFF TGTGCCAGCAGGACGGGGGGAGTACTCACCGGGGAGCTGTTTTTT
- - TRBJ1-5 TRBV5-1 CASSPNLGNQPQHF TGCGCCAGCAGCCCTAACCTGGGCAATCAGCCCCAGCATTTT
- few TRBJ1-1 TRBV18 CASSPYSEAFF TGTGCCAGCTCACCCTATTCTGAAGCTTTCTTT
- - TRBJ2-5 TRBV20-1 CSAKLTETQYF TGCAGTGCTAAGTTGACGGAGACCCAGTACTTC
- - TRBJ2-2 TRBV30 CAWRRQGVGELFF TGTGCCTGGAGGCGCCAGGGAGTCGGGGAGCTGTTTTTT
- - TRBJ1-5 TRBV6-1 CASKRDARLHQPQHF TGTGCCAGCAAGAGGGACGCTCGTCTCCATCAGCCCCAGCATTTT
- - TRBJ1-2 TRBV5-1 CASSLSFPRDYGYTF TGCGCCAGCAGCTTGAGTTTCCCCCGGGACTATGGCTACACCTTC
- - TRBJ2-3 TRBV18 CASSPPSGRDTQYF TGTGCCAGCTCACCACCGTCGGGGAGAGATACGCAGTATTTT
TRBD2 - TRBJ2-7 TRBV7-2 CASSSNLAGSSYEQYF TGTGCCAGCAGCTCGAACTTAGCGGGTAGCTCCTACGAGCAGTACTTC
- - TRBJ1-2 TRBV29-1 CSVEPPFGYPGANYGYTF TGCAGCGTTGAACCACCCTTTGGCTATCCAGGAGCTAACTATGGCTACACCTTC
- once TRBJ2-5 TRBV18 CASSPLEGQETQYF TGTGCCAGCTCACCGTTGGAGGGCCAAGAGACCCAGTACTTC
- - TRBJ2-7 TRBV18 CASSPAAVNYEQYF TGTGCCAGCTCACCCGCGGCGGTAAACTACGAGCAGTACTTC
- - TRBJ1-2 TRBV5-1 CASSLAPGGISYGYTF TGCGCCAGCAGCTTGGCCCCGGGGGGCATCAGCTATGGCTACACCTTC
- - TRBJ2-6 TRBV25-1 CASSDAGIGANVLTF TGTGCCAGCAGTGATGCGGGGATAGGGGCCAACGTCCTGACTTTC
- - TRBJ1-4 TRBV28 CASSNRVPSEKLFF TGTGCCAGCAGTAACAGGGTCCCGTCTGAAAAACTGTTTTTT
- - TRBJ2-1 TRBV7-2 CASSFGYNEQFF TGTGCCAGCAGCTTCGGGTACAATGAGCAGTTCTTC
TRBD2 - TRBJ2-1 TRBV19 CASSIDWAGAYNEQFF TGTGCCAGTAGTATAGATTGGGCGGGAGCCTACAATGAGCAGTTCTTC
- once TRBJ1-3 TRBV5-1 CASSLEGVGNTIYF TGCGCCAGCAGCTTGGAAGGTGTAGGAAACACCATATATTTT
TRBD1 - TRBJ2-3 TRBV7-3 CASRNRGVKTDTQYF TGTGCCAGCAGGAACAGGGGTGTCAAGACAGATACGCAGTATTTT
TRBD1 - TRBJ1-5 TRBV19 CASKRTGDQPQHF TGTGCCAGTAAGAGGACAGGGGATCAGCCCCAGCATTTT
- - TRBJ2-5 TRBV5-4 CASSLMQGRETQYF TGTGCCAGCAGCTTGATGCAGGGTAGGGAGACCCAGTACTTC
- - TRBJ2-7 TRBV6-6 CASRPARDSAYEQYF TGTGCCAGCAGACCCGCCCGTGACAGCGCCTACGAGCAGTACTTC
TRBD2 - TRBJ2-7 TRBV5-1 CASSWTPSGSSYEQYF TGCGCCAGCAGCTGGACCCCTAGCGGTAGCTCCTACGAGCAGTACTTC
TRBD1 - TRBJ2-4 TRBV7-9 CASSIQGLVIQYF TGTGCCAGCAGCATACAGGGGTTGGTCATTCAGTACTTC
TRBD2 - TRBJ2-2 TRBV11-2 CASSFASGANTGELFF TGTGCCAGCAGCTTTGCTAGCGGTGCGAACACCGGGGAGCTGTTTTTT
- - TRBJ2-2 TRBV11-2 CASSLARMNTGELLF TGTGCCAGCAGCTTGGCCAGGATGAACACCGGGGAGCTGTTATTT
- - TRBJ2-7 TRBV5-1 CASSLGANYEQYF TGCGCCAGCAGCTTGGGGGCCAACTACGAGCAGTACTTC
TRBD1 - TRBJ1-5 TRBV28 CASSRSDRGGQPQHF TGTGCCAGCAGTCGCTCTGACAGGGGGGGTCAGCCCCAGCATTTT
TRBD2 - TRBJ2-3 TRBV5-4 CASSSRTSGSADTQYF TGTGCCAGCAGCTCTAGGACTAGCGGGAGTGCAGATACGCAGTATTTT
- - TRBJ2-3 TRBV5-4 CASSLGGPSTDTQYF TGTGCCAGCAGCTTAGGAGGCCCTAGCACAGATACGCAGTATTTT
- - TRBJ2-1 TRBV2 CASSDLGSPRSYNEQFF TGTGCCAGCAGTGATCTTGGGTCCCCGAGGTCCTACAATGAGCAGTTCTTC
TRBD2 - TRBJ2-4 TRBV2 CASSSGTSGLRRYF TGTGCCAGCAGTTCCGGGACTAGCGGGCTCCGAAGGTACTTC
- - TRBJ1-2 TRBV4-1 CASSQGLPNNYGYTF TGCGCCAGCAGCCAAGGACTGCCGAACAACTATGGCTACACCTTC